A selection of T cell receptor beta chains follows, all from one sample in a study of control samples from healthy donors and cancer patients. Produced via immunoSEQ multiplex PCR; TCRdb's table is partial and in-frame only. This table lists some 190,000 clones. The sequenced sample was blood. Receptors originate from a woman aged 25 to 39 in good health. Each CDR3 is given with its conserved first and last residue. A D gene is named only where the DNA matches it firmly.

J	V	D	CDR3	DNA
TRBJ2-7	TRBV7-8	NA	CASRIAGTYEQYF	TGTGCCAGCAGGATAGCCGGAACATACGAGCAGTACTTC
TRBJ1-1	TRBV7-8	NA	CASSLAVWRQGNTEAFF	TGTGCCAGCAGCTTAGCGGTATGGAGGCAGGGGAACACTGAAGCTTTCTTT
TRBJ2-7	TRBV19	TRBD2	CASSPTSGGYEQYF	TGTGCCAGTAGTCCAACTAGCGGGGGCTACGAGCAGTACTTC
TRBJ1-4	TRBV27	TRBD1	CASSPRQGAFNEKLFF	TGTGCCAGCAGTCCAAGACAGGGGGCGTTTAACGAAAAACTGTTTTTT
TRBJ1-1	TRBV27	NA	CASSWGGTEAFF	TGTGCCAGCAGTTGGGGAGGTACTGAAGCTTTCTTT
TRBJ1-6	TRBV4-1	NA	CASSQDQLRVGLYNSPLHF	TGCGCCAGCAGCCAAGATCAGTTAAGGGTAGGCCTATATAATTCACCCCTCCACTTT
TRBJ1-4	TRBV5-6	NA	CASSSWDWSLEKLFF	TGTGCCAGCAGCTCCTGGGACTGGAGTCTCGAAAAACTGTTTTTT
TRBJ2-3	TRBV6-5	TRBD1	CASTRDRTDTQYF	TGTGCCAGCACCCGGGACAGGACAGATACGCAGTATTTT
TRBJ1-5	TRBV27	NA	CATRIEYNQPQHF	TGTGCCACCAGGATAGAGTACAATCAGCCCCAGCATTTT
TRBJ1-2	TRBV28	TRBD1	CASSAGQGSDYGYTF	TGTGCCAGCTCCGCCGGACAGGGAAGTGACTATGGCTACACCTTC
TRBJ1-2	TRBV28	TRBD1	CASSPGQGYYGYTF	TGTGCCAGCAGCCCGGGACAGGGGTACTATGGCTACACCTTC
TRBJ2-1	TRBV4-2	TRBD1	CASSQDREGAGEQFF	TGTGCCAGCAGCCAAGATCGAGAGGGGGCGGGTGAGCAGTTCTTC
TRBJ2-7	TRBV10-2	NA	CASSELRYEQYF	TGCGCCAGCAGTGAGTTAAGGTACGAGCAGTACTTC
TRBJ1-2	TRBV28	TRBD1	CASSTQGGLGYGYTF	TGTGCCAGCAGTACACAGGGGGGATTAGGCTATGGCTACACCTTC
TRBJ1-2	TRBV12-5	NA	CASGLVRSQGSGGYTF	TGTGCTAGTGGTTTGGTACGAAGTCAGGGTTCGGGTGGCTACACCTTC
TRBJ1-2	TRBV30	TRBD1	CAWKPWTGEDYGYTF	TGTGCCTGGAAGCCTTGGACAGGGGAAGACTATGGCTACACCTTC
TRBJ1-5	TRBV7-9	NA	CASSFEGVSQPQHF	TGTGCCAGCAGCTTTGAGGGGGTAAGTCAGCCCCAGCATTTT
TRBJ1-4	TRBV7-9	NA	CASTPLVTTNEKLFF	TGTGCCAGCACCCCGCTAGTAACAACTAATGAAAAACTGTTTTTT
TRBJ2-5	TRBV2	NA	CASRRVQETQYF	TGTGCCAGCAGGAGGGTGCAAGAGACCCAGTACTTC
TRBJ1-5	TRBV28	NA	CASILSSSGNQPQHF	TGTGCCAGCATCCTCTCTTCCAGCGGCAATCAGCCCCAGCATTTT
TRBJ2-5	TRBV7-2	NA	CASSLMFRQETQYF	TGTGCCAGCAGCTTAATGTTCCGCCAAGAGACCCAGTACTTC
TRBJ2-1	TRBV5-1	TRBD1	CASSLVYRGQKNEQFF	TGCGCCAGCAGCTTGGTGTACAGGGGGCAGAAAAATGAGCAGTTCTTC
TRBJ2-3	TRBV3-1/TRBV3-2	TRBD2	CASSWPGLAGDERDTQYF	TGTGCCAGCAGCTGGCCGGGACTAGCGGGGGACGAGCGGGATACGCAGTATTTT
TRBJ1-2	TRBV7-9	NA	CASSLASSLNYGYTF	TGTGCCAGCAGCTTAGCGTCCAGCCTTAACTATGGCTACACCTTC
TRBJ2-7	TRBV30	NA	CAWTYSSEQYF	TGTGCCTGGACTTATAGTAGCGAGCAGTACTTC
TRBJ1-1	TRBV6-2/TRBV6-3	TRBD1	CASSYSRTGGRTNTEAFF	TGTGCCAGCAGTTACTCCAGGACAGGGGGAAGAACGAACACTGAAGCTTTCTTT
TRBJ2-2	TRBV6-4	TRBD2	CASSDSPSGDTGELFF	TGTGCCAGCAGTGACTCTCCTAGCGGTGACACCGGGGAGCTGTTTTTT
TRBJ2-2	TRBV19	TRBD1	CASSIQGTVNTGELFF	TGTGCCAGTAGTATTCAGGGGACAGTTAACACCGGGGAGCTGTTTTTT
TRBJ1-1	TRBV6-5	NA	CASSYEGNTEAFF	TGTGCCAGCAGTTACGAGGGGAACACTGAAGCTTTCTTT
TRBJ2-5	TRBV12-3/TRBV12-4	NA	CASWRSGVQYF	TGTGCCAGCTGGCGCTCTGGGGTCCAGTACTTC
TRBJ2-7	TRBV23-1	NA	CASSQSSDLTLTYEQYF	TGCGCCAGCAGTCAATCGAGTGACCTAACACTTACCTACGAGCAGTACTTC
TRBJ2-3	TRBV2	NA	CASSEGWGPTDTQYF	TGTGCCAGCAGTGAAGGGTGGGGGCCAACAGATACGCAGTATTTT
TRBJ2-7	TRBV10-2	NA	CASSGTYEQYF	TGCGCCAGCAGTGGGACTTACGAGCAGTACTTC
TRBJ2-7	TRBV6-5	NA	CASSYSPRLVYEQYF	TGTGCCAGCAGTTACTCACCTCGACTAGTCTACGAGCAGTACTTC
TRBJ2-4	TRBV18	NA	CASSNITVPAKNIQYF	TGTGCCAGCTCAAACATCACTGTCCCTGCCAAAAACATTCAGTACTTC
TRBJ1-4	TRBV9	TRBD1	CASSAGTVTNEKLFF	TGTGCCAGCAGCGCAGGGACAGTTACTAATGAAAAACTGTTTTTT
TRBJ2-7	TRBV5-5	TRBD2	CASSFGTSGYEQYF	TGTGCCAGCAGCTTCGGGACTAGCGGCTACGAGCAGTACTTC
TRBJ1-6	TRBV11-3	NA	CASSLSPRDSPLHF	TGTGCCAGCAGCTTAAGCCCACGGGATTCACCCCTCCACTTT
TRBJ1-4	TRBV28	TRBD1	CASKEDRGLVTNEKLFF	TGTGCCAGCAAAGAGGACAGGGGGCTCGTAACTAATGAAAAACTGTTTTTT
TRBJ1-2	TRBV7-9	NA	CASSLSTGGGGNGYTF	TGTGCCAGCAGCTTATCAACGGGGGGGGGCGGCAATGGCTACACCTTC
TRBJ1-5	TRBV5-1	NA	CASSLQGGNQPQHF	TGCGCCAGCAGCTTACAGGGTGGGAATCAGCCCCAGCATTTT
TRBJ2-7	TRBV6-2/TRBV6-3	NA	CASSQTSWVLSYEQYF	TGTGCCAGCAGCCAAACCAGTTGGGTGCTCTCCTACGAGCAGTACTTC
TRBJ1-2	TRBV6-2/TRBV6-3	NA	CASSPDRFYGYTF	TGTGCCAGCAGTCCGGACAGATTCTATGGCTACACCTTC
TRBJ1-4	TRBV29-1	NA	CSTGEGGFLFF	TGCAGCACTGGTGAGGGGGGGTTTCTGTTTTTT
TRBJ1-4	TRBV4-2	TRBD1	CASSHPGGANEKLFF	TGTGCCAGCAGCCACCCAGGGGGTGCTAATGAAAAACTGTTTTTT
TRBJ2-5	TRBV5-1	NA	CASSLGSSLEETQYF	TGCGCCAGCAGCTTGGGCTCAAGCCTTGAAGAGACCCAGTACTTC
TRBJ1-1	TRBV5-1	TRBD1	CASSVDRPNTEAFF	TGCGCCAGCAGCGTGGACAGGCCGAACACTGAAGCTTTCTTT
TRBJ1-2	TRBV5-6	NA	CASSRRGAGITNYGYTF	TGTGCCAGCAGCCGGCGTGGGGCAGGTATCACTAACTATGGCTACACCTTC
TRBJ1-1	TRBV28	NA	CASKRNTEAFF	TGTGCCAGCAAGCGGAACACTGAAGCTTTCTTT
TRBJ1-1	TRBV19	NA	CASNMQGRNTEAFF	TGTGCCAGTAATATGCAGGGAAGGAACACTGAAGCTTTCTTT
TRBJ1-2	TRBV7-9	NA	CASSLALGPPTGYTF	TGTGCCAGCAGCTTAGCCCTGGGACCCCCAACGGGCTACACCTTC